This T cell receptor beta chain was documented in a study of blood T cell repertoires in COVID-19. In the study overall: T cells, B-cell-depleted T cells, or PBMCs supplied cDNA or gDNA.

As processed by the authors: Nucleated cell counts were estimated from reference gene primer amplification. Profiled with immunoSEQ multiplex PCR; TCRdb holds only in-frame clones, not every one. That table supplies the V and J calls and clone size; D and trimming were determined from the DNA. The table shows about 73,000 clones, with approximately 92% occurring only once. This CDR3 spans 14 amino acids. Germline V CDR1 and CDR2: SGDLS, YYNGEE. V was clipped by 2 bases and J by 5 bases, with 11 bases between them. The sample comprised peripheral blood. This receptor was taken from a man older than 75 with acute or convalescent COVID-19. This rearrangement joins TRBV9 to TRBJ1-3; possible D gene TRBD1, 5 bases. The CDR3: CASSVESGRNTIYF. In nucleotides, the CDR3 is TGTGCCAGCAGCGTCGAATCAGGGAGAAACACCATATATTTT.